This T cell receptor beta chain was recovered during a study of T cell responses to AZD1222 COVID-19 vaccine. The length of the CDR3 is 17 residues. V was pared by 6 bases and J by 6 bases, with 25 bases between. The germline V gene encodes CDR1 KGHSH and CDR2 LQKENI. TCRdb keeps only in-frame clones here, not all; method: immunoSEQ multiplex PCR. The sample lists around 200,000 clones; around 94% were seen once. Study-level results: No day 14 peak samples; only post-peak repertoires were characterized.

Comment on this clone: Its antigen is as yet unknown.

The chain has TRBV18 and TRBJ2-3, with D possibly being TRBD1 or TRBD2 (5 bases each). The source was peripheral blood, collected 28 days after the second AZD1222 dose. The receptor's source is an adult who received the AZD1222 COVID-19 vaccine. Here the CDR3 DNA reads TGTGCCAGCTCGCCGGGACGTAGACGAACCCGGCTTGATACGCAGTATTTT. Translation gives CASSPGRRRTRLDTQYF.